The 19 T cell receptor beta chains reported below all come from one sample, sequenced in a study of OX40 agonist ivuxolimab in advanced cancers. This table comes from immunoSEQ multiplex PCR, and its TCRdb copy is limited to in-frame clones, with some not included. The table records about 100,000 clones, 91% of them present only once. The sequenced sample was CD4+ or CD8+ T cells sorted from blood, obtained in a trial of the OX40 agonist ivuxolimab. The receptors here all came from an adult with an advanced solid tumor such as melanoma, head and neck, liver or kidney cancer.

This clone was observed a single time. The CDR3 DNA sequence: TGTGCCAGCAGTTTCCGGCGGGGGCGACCAAAACTCTACGAGCAGTACTTC. Protein: CASSFRRGRPKLYEQYF. The chain couples TRBV27 to TRBJ2-7; tentatively, D is TRBD2 (7 bases). This CDR3 spans 17 amino acids. Germline V gene lookup returns CDR1 MNHEY and CDR2 SMNVEV (reference sequence). V was clipped by 3 bases and J by 3 bases, with 21 bases between them.

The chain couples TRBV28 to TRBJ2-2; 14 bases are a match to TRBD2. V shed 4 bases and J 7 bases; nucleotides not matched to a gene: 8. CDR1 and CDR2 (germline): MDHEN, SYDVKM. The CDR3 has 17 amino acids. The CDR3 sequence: CASSSTGTSGSNGELFF. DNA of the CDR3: TGTGCCAGCAGTTCGACCGGGACTAGCGGGAGTAACGGGGAGCTGTTTTTT.

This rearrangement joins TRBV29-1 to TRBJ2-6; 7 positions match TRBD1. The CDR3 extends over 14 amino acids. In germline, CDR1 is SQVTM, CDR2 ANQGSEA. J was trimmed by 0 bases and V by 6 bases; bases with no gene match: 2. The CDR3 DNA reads TGCAGCGTGCGACAGGGCTCTGGGGCCAACGTCCTGACTTTC. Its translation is CSVRQGSGANVLTF. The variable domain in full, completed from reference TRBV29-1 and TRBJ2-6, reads SAVISQKPSRDICQRGTSLTIQCQVDSQVTMMFWYRQQPGQSLTLIATANQGSEATYESGFVIDKFPISRPNLTFSTLTVSNMSPEDSSIYLCSVRQGSGANVLTFGAGSRLTVL.

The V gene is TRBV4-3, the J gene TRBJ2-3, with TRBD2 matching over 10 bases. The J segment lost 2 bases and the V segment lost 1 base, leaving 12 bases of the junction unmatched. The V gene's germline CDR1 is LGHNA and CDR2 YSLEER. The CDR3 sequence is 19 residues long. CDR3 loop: CASSQAPIAGGPLTDTQYF. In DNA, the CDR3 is TGCGCCAGCAGCCAAGCCCCTATAGCGGGAGGCCCACTCACAGATACGCAGTATTTT.

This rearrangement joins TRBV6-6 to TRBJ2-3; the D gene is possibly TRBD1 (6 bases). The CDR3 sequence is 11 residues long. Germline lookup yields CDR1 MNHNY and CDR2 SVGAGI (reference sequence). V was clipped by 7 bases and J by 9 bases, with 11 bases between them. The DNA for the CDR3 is TGTGCCAGCACTTCCGGGACAACGCAGTATTTT. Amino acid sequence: CASTSGTTQYF.

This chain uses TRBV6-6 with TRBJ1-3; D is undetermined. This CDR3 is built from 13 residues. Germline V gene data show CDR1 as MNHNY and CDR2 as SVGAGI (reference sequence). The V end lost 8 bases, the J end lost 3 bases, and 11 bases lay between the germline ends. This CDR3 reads CASSSEFGNTIYF. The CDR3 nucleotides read TGTGCCAGCTCTTCGGAATTTGGAAACACCATATATTTT.

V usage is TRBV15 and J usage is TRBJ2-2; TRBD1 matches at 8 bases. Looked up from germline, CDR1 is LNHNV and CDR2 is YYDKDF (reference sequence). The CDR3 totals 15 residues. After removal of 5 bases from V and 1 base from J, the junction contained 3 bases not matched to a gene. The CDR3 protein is CATSWGTGNTGELFF. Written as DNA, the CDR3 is TGTGCCACCAGCTGGGGGACAGGGAACACCGGGGAGCTGTTTTTT.

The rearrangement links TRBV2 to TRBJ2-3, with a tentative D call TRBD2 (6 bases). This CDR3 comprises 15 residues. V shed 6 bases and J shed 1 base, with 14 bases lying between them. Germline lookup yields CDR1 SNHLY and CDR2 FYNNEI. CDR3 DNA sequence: TGTGCCAGCAGGTGGGGAGCGGGCGGCACAGATACGCAGTATTTT. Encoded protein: CASRWGAGGTDTQYF.

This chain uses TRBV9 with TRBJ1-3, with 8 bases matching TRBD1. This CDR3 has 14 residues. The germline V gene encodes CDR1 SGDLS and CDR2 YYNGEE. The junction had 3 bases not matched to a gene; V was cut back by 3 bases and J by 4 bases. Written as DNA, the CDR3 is TGTGCCAGCAGCGAGACAGGGGCAGGAAACACCATATATTTT. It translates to CASSETGAGNTIYF.

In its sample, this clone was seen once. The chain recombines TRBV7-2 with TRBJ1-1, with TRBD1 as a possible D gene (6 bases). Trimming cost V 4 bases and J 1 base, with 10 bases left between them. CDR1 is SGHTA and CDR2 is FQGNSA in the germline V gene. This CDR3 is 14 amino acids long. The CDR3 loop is CASSSGRGNTEAFF. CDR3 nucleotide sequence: TGTGCCAGCAGCTCAGGCAGGGGGAACACTGAAGCTTTCTTT.

CDR3 DNA sequence: TGCAGCGTTGAGACGGGCAATGAGCAGTTCTTC. Amino acid sequence: CSVETGNEQFF. The J gene is TRBJ2-1, the V gene TRBV29-1; no clear D gene. Trimming took off 3 bases at V and 6 bases at J, with 6 bases between the two ends. CDR3 length: 11 residues. Germline CDR1 SQVTM, CDR2 ANQGSEA.

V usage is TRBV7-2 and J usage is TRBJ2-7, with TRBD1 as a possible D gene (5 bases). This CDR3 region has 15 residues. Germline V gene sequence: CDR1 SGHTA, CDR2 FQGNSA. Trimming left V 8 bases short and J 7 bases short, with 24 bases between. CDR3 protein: CASGHPGQTAGEQYF. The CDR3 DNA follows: TGTGCCAGCGGTCATCCCGGCCAGACGGCAGGGGAGCAGTACTTC.

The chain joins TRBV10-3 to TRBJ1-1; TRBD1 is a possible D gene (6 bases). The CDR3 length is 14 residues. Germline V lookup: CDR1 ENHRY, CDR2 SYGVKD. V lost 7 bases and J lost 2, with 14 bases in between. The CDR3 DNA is TGTGCCATCACCCAGGGACAATTTAACACTGAAGCTTTCTTT. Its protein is CAITQGQFNTEAFF.

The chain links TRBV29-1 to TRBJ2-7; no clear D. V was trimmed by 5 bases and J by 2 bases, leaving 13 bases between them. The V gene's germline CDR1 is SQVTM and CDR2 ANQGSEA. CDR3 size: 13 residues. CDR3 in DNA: TGCAGCGTTCATGGCGGAAAACCCTACGAGCAGTACTTC. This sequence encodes CSVHGGKPYEQYF.

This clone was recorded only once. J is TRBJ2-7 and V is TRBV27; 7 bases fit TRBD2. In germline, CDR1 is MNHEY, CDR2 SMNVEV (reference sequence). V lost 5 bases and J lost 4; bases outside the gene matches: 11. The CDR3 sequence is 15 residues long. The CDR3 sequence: CASSTTRTSHYEQYF. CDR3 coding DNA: TGTGCCAGCAGTACAACTAGGACTAGTCATTACGAGCAGTACTTC.

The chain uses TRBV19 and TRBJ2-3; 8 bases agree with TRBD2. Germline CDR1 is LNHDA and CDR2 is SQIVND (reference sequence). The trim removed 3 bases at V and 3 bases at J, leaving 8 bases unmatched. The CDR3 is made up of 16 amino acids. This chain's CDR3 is CASSMGTRDLTDTQYF. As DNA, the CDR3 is TGTGCCAGTAGTATGGGGACTAGAGATTTAACAGATACGCAGTATTTT.

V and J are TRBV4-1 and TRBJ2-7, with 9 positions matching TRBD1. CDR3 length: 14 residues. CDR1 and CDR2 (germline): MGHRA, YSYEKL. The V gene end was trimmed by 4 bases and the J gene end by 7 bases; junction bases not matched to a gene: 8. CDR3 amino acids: CASSLTGGLGEQYF. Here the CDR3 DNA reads TGCGCCAGCAGCCTAACAGGGGGCTTGGGGGAGCAGTACTTC.

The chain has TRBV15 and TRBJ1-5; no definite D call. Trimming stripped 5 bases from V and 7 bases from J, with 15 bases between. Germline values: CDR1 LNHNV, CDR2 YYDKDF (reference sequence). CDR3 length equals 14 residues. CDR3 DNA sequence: TGTGCCACCAGCGGGCCCTCGGAGGCGCAGCCCCAGCATTTT. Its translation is CATSGPSEAQPQHF.

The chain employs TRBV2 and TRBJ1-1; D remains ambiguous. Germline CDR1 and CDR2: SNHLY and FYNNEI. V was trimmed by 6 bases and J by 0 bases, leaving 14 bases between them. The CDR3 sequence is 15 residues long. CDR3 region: CASRGRNFMNTEAFF. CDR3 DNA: TGTGCCAGCAGAGGCAGAAACTTCATGAACACTGAAGCTTTCTTT.